The 16 T cell receptor beta chains listed next were all sequenced from one sample in a study of blood T cell repertoires in COVID-19. Clones were read by immunoSEQ multiplex PCR, and TCRdb kept only the in-frame ones, dropping some. The table lists approximately 170,000 clones, approximately 86% of them singletons. The sample taken for sequencing was peripheral blood. Receptor source: a woman aged 80 or over with COVID-19, enrolled during active disease.

The rearrangement links TRBV6-6 to TRBJ2-7; 12 bases match TRBD2. This CDR3 is built from 15 residues. Germline CDR1 reads MNHNY; CDR2 reads SVGAGI (reference sequence). V was clipped by 6 bases and J by 7 bases; unmatched bases: 10. The CDR3 here is CASRILAGGRDEQYF. The DNA of the CDR3 is TGTGCCAGCAGGATACTAGCGGGAGGCCGCGATGAGCAGTACTTC.

CDR3 protein: CASSEDRPQGYTF. CDR3 bases: TGTGCCAGCAGTGAAGACAGGCCCCAGGGCTACACCTTC. The chain carries TRBV2 and TRBJ1-2; D possibly corresponds to TRBD1 (5 bases). The CDR3 extends over 13 amino acids. Germline CDR1 reads SNHLY; CDR2 reads FYNNEI. V was shortened by 1 base and J by 8 bases, with 11 bases between the two germline ends.

The J gene is TRBJ1-2, the V gene TRBV5-5; 11 bases are shared with TRBD1. This CDR3 comprises 15 residues. V lost 3 bases to trimming and J lost 8 bases; unmatched junction nucleotides: 9. The germline V gene has CDR1 SGHKS and CDR2 YYEKEE (reference sequence). The CDR3 reads CASSSGTGGTNGYTF. For the CDR3, the DNA is TGTGCCAGCAGCTCTGGGACAGGGGGAACGAACGGCTACACCTTC.

This chain uses TRBV28 with TRBJ1-2; D unclear. V was trimmed by 5 bases and J by 7 bases, leaving 23 bases between them. Per germline, CDR1 MDHEN and CDR2 SYDVKM. This CDR3 has 16 residues. The CDR3 DNA sequence: TGTGCCAGCAGTCCCCTCGGTAGAGGGCTTATGGGTGGCTACACCTTC. The encoded protein is CASSPLGRGLMGGYTF.

The gene calls are TRBV18 and TRBJ1-3, with unresolved D. This CDR3 comprises 13 residues. Trimming stripped 8 bases from V and 2 bases from J, with 10 bases between. CDR1 and CDR2 from the germline V gene are KGHSH and LQKENI. CDR3 region: CASAFGPGNTIYF. For the CDR3, the DNA is TGTGCCAGCGCGTTCGGTCCTGGAAACACCATATATTTT.

V is TRBV3-1 (or the pseudogene TRBV3-2) and J is TRBJ2-2; TRBD2 matches 7 bases. The germline CDR1 and CDR2 sequences are LGHDT and YNNKEL (reference sequence). V trimming: 6 bases; J trimming: 7 bases; junction bases outside the gene matches: 5. This CDR3 is built from 13 residues. CDR3 in amino acids: CASSQREGGELFF. CDR3 bases: TGTGCCAGCAGTCAGCGGGAAGGCGGGGAGCTGTTTTTT.

The chain recombines TRBV2 with TRBJ1-2; 8 nucleotides agree with TRBD1. V was pared by 3 bases and J by 13 bases, with 7 bases of the junction left unmatched. Germline CDR1 SNHLY, CDR2 FYNNEI. The CDR3 spans 12 residues. In DNA form, the CDR3 reads TGTGCCAGCAGTGAGGCAGGGGGCGCAATCACCTTC. Its translation: CASSEAGGAITF.

This clone is a singleton in its sample. This chain connects TRBV28 to TRBJ2-6; 9 nucleotides align to TRBD1. The CDR3 extends over 17 amino acids. Looked up from germline, CDR1 is MDHEN and CDR2 is SYDVKM. V was pared by 7 bases and J by 0 bases, with 7 bases of the junction left unmatched. CDR3 residues: CASTPGQGRSGANVLTF. The CDR3 region has the DNA TGTGCCAGCACCCCGGGACAGGGACGCTCTGGGGCCAACGTCCTGACTTTC.

V gene TRBV11-2 combines with J gene TRBJ2-3, with 9 bases that match TRBD2. Looked up from germline, CDR1 is SGHAT and CDR2 is FQNNGV. CDR3 size: 17 residues. Trimming removed 5 bases from V and 5 bases from J; junction bases left unmatched: 14. CDR3 coding DNA: TGTGCCAGCAGCCCCCGGATTGGGCGGGGGGGCGTAGATACGCAGTATTTT. This encodes CASSPRIGRGGVDTQYF.

The V gene is TRBV7-2, the J gene TRBJ1-2, with D unresolved. The germline V gene encodes CDR1 SGHTA and CDR2 FQGNSA. Trimming took off 3 bases at V and 6 bases at J, with 11 bases between the two ends. The CDR3 is 13 amino acids. DNA for the CDR3: TGTGCCAGCAGCTTTACCGGGGTCAATGGCTACACCTTC. Translated: CASSFTGVNGYTF.

Here the CDR3 DNA reads TGTGCCAGCAGAGATAGCCCGAAGGGGGAAAAACTGTTTTTT. Encoded protein: CASRDSPKGEKLFF. The V call is TRBV2, the J call TRBJ1-4; possibly TRBD1 for D (5 bases). Germline V gene data show CDR1 as SNHLY and CDR2 as FYNNEI. There are 14 residues in the CDR3. Trimming took 6 bases from V and 8 from J, leaving 16 bases between them.

This sequence joins TRBV9 and TRBJ2-7; no clear D. V lost 3 bases and J lost 3, with 13 bases in between. The CDR3 runs to 14 residues. Looked up from germline, CDR1 is SGDLS and CDR2 is YYNGEE. In nucleotides, the CDR3 is TGTGCCAGCAGCGATGGTATGGGCGACTACGAGCAGTACTTC. This encodes CASSDGMGDYEQYF.

This clone was recorded a few times. This CDR3 is CASSLVAWGAAYNEQFF. CDR3 nucleotide sequence: TGCGCCAGCAGCTTGGTTGCGTGGGGAGCGGCCTACAATGAGCAGTTCTTC. The chain links TRBV5-1 to TRBJ2-1; TRBD2 might be the D (5 bases). The CDR3 consists of 17 residues. CDR1 SGHRS and CDR2 YFSETQ come from the germline V gene. The germline V and J ends were trimmed by 0 bases and 2 bases, with 15 bases remaining between them.

The V and J genes are TRBV5-4 and TRBJ1-2; D is possibly TRBD1 (5 bases). The CDR3 is 15 residues long. The ends were cut back, 2 bases at V and 4 bases at J, with 15 bases in the middle. The germline gives CDR1 SGHNT, CDR2 YYREEE (reference sequence). The CDR3 reads CASSLSGGTGYGYTF. The CDR3 DNA follows: TGTGCCAGCAGCTTATCCGGGGGGACCGGCTATGGCTACACCTTC.

The chain recombines TRBV5-1 with TRBJ2-3; 8 bases match TRBD1. This CDR3 contains 15 residues. Looked up from germline, CDR1 is SGHRS and CDR2 is YFSETQ. Trimming took 7 bases from V and 1 from J; bases not matched to a gene: 8. CDR3 DNA sequence: TGCGCCAGCGGCCAACAGGGGGATGGCACAGATACGCAGTATTTT. It is translated as CASGQQGDGTDTQYF.

This clone was recorded a few times. V gene TRBV5-1 combines with J gene TRBJ2-7, with TRBD1 matching 7 bases. V was clipped by 7 bases and J by 0 bases; unmatched bases: 7. Germline values: CDR1 SGHRS, CDR2 YFSETQ. The CDR3 length is 14 residues. This CDR3 is CASHTGVNSYEQYF. The CDR3 nucleotides are TGCGCCAGCCATACAGGGGTTAACTCCTACGAGCAGTACTTC.